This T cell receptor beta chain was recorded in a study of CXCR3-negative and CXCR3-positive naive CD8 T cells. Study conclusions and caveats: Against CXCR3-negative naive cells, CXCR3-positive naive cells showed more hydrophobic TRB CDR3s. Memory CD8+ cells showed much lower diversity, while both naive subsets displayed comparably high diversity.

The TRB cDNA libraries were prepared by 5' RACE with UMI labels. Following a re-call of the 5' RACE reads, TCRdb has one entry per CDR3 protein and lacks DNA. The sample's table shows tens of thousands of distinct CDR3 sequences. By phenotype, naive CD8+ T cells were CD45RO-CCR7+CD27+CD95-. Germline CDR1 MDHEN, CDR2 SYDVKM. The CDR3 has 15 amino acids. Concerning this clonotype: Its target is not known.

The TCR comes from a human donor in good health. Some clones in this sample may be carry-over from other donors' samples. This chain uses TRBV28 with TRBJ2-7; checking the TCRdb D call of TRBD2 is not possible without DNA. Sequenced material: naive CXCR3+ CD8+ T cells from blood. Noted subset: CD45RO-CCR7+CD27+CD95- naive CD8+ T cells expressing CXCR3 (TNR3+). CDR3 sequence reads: CASLGSSGRTYEQYF.